This TCR beta chain was sequenced for a study of HIV-infected patients and healthy controls. The overall study: CD8 counts did not change consistently during early therapy; the CD4:CD8 ratio climbed slightly.

The length of the CDR3 is 15 residues. Germline CDR1 is SGHTA and CDR2 is FQGNSA. V was pared by 3 bases and J by 2 bases, with 5 bases of the junction left unmatched. 500 ng RNA was reverse transcribed with alpha and beta constant-region primers. Each of the alpha and beta chains got its own library through chain-specific third strand synthesis with indices. TCRdb reprocessed the 5' RACE reads via MiXCR and lists one record per CDR3 protein. The sample contains some 10,000 distinct CDR3 sequences, roughly 7.3% of which appear only once. All unsorted peripheral T cells were captured because whole blood was used without fractionation. This clonotype was seen repeatedly, ten times or more.

This TCR was sampled from an adult with HIV infection. The chain couples TRBV7-2 to TRBJ2-5; 8 nucleotides align to TRBD2. The sample was blood, taken before antiretroviral therapy. The CDR3 protein is CASSFSTSEQETQYF. The CDR3 DNA is TGTGCCAGCAGCTTCTCGACTAGCGAACAAGAGACCCAGTACTTC.